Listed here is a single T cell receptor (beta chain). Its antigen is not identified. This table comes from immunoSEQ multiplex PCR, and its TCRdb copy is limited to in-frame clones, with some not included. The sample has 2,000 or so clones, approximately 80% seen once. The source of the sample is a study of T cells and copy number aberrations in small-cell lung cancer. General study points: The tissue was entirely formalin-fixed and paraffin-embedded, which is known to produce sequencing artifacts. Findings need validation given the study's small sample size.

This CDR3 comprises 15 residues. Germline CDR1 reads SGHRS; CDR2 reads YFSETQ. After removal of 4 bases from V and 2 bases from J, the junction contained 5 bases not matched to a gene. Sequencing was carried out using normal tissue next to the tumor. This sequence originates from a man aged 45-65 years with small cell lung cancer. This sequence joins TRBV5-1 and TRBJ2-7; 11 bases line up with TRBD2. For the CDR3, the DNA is TGCGCCAGCAGCCCGGGACTAGCGGAAACCTACGAGCAGTACTTC. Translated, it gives CASSPGLAETYEQYF. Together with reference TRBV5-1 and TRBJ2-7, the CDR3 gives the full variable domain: KAGVTQTPRYLIKTRGQQVTLSCSPISGHRSVSWYQQTPGQGLQFLFEYFSETQRNKGNFPGRFSGRQFSNSRSEMNVSTLELGDSALYLCASSPGLAETYEQYFGPGTRLTVT.